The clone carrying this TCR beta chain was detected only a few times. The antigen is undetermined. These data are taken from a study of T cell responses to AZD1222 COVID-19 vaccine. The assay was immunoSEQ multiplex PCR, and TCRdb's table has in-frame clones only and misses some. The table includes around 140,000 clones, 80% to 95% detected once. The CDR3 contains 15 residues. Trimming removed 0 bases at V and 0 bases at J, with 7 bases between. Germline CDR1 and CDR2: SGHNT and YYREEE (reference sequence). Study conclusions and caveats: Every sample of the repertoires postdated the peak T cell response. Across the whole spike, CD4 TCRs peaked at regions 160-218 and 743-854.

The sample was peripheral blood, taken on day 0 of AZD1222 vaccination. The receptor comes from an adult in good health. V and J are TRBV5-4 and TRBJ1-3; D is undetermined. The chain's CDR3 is CASSLGHLSGNTIYF. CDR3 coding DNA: TGTGCCAGCAGCTTGGGACACCTCTCTGGAAACACCATATATTTT.